The next 4 T cell receptor beta chains were all read from a single sample in a study of cytomegalovirus exposure and HLA in healthy donors. PCR employed 60 Vbeta and 13 Jbeta primers. Here immunoSEQ multiplex PCR was the method, and the copy in TCRdb shows in-frame clones only, minus some. There are under 200,000 clones in the sample; about 64% occur only once, and approximately 1.5% lies in the top ten. Specimen: PBMCs. The receptor source for this set is a man in his fifties or sixties in good health and CMV-seronegative.

The chain links TRBV5-4 to TRBJ2-5; TRBD2 aligns across 8 bases. The CDR3 runs 16 residues. CDR1 and CDR2 from the germline V gene are SGHNT and YYREEE (reference sequence). V lost 6 bases to trimming and J lost 7 bases; unmatched junction nucleotides: 17. CDR3 bases: TGTGCCAGCACCCCTCGGGGGGGCGCGGAGGGTGGGACCCAGTACTTC. Its protein is CASTPRGGAEGGTQYF.

This clone appeared a few times. The chain links TRBV4-1 to TRBJ1-1, with 7 nucleotides matching TRBD1. Trimming removed 1 base from V and 11 bases from J; junction bases left unmatched: 10. The CDR3 totals 14 residues. The germline V gene encodes CDR1 MGHRA and CDR2 YSYEKL. As DNA, the CDR3 is TGCGCCAGCAGCCAAGGTCATATGGGACAGCCCGCTTTCTTT. This gives the protein CASSQGHMGQPAFF.

The chain couples TRBV27 to TRBJ2-1, with 7 bases identical to TRBD1. Looked up from germline, CDR1 is MNHEY and CDR2 is SMNVEV (reference sequence). The CDR3 length is 18 residues. V gave up 1 base and J gave up 2 bases; unmatched junction bases: 11. The CDR3: CASSLFDRVLPTYNEQFF. CDR3 bases: TGTGCCAGCAGTTTATTCGACAGGGTATTACCTACCTACAATGAGCAGTTCTTC.

The chain carries TRBV19 and TRBJ1-2, with 8 bases identical to TRBD1. The germline V gene encodes CDR1 LNHDA and CDR2 SQIVND (reference sequence). The CDR3 sequence is 16 residues long. V lost 3 bases, J lost 6 bases, and 12 bases stayed unmatched. CDR3 nucleotides: TGTGCCAGTAGTATTGGACAGGGACGGGCTTCGAATGGCTACACCTTC. Its protein is CASSIGQGRASNGYTF.